Shown below are 5 T cell receptor beta chains from a single sample sequenced in a study of CD8 T cells in Susac syndrome. It was with random hexamers that about 0.45 to 1 ug RNA was reverse transcribed. A single record per CDR3 protein comes from TCRdb applying MiXCR to the immunoSEQ multiplex PCR reads. The repertoire holds 300,000 to 350,000 distinct CDR3 sequences, with 92% as singletons. Material: CD4+ T cells from PBMCs. These receptors were obtained from a human donor with multiple sclerosis.

The gene calls are TRBV12-5 and TRBJ2-3, with 7 bases aligning to TRBD1. Germline V gives CDR1 LGHNT, CDR2 FRNRAP. J gave up 1 base and V 7 bases, and 20 bases lay outside the gene matches. The CDR3 totals 19 residues. CDR3 in amino acids: CASAPRTGQVLHRTDTQYF. The CDR3 DNA follows: TGTGCTAGTGCCCCAAGGACCGGACAGGTCCTTCACCGCACAGATACGCAGTATTTT.

The V and J genes are TRBV6-2 or TRBV6-3 and TRBJ2-1, with 11 positions matching TRBD1. The germline V gene encodes CDR1 MNHEY and CDR2 SVGEGT. The CDR3 spans 15 residues. Trimming at V came to 6 bases and at J to 6 bases, leaving 7 bases not matched to a gene. The CDR3 DNA sequence: TGTGCCAGCAGACGACCCGGGACAGGGGGCAATGAGCAGTTCTTC. Protein product: CASRRPGTGGNEQFF.

This sequence joins TRBV6-5 and TRBJ2-6; no clear D. V dropped 6 bases and J dropped 0 bases, with 9 bases sitting between them. The CDR3 spans 15 residues. Germline CDR1 MNHEY, CDR2 SVGAGI. The CDR3: CASRERYSGANVLTF. As DNA, the CDR3 is TGTGCCAGCAGAGAAAGATACTCTGGGGCCAACGTCCTGACTTTC.

V is TRBV2 and J is TRBJ2-5; 9 nucleotides align to TRBD2. Germline V gene data show CDR1 as SNHLY and CDR2 as FYNNEI. The CDR3 has 16 residues. The J segment lost 1 base and the V segment lost 5 bases, leaving 8 bases of the junction unmatched. CDR3 bases: TGTGCCAGCAGTCAGATACTAGCGGGCCCCCAAGAGACCCAGTACTTC. This sequence encodes CASSQILAGPQETQYF.

V is TRBV7-9 and J is TRBJ2-7; tentative D call: TRBD1 (6 bases). Trimming stripped 7 bases from V and 3 bases from J, with 13 bases between. Germline V gives CDR1 SEHNR, CDR2 FQNEAQ (reference sequence). This CDR3 has 13 amino acids. Written as DNA, the CDR3 is TGTGCCAGCACGGGTCAGACAGGCTACGAGCAGTACTTC. It codes for CASTGQTGYEQYF.